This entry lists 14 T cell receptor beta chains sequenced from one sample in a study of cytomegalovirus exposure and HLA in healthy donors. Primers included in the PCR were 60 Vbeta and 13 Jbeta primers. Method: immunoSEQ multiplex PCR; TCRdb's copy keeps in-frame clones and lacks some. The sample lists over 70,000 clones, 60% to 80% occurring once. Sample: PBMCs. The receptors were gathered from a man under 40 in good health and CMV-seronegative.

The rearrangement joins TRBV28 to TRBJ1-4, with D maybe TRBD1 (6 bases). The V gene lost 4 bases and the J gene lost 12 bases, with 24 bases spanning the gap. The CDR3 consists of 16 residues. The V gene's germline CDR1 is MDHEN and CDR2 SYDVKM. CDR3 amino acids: CASSSGWGTWKGELFF. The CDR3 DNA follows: TGTGCCAGCAGTTCGGGTTGGGGGACATGGAAGGGGGAACTGTTTTTT.

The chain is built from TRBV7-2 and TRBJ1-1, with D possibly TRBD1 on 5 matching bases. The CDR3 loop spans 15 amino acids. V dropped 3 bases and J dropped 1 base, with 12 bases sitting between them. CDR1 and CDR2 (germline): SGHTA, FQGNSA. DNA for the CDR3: TGTGCCAGCAGCTTCCGATTGGGGCCGAACACTGAAGCTTTCTTT. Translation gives CASSFRLGPNTEAFF.

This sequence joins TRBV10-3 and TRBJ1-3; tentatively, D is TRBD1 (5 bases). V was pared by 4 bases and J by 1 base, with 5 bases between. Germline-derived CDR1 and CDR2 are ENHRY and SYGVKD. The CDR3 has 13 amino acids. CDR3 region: CAISGTSGNTIYF. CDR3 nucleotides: TGTGCCATCAGTGGGACATCTGGAAACACCATATATTTT.

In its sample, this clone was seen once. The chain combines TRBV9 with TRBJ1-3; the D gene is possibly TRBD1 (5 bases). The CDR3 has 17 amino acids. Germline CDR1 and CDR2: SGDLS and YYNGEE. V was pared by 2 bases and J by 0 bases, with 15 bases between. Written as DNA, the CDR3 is TGTGCCAGCAGCGTTCAAACCGGGACTTCCTCTGGAAACACCATATATTTT. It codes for CASSVQTGTSSGNTIYF. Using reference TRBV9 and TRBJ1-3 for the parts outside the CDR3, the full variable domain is DSGVTQTPKHLITATGQRVTLRCSPRSGDLSVYWYQQSLDQGLQFLIQYYNGEERAKGNILERFSAQQFPDLHSELNLSSLELGDSALYFCASSVQTGTSSGNTIYFGEGSWLTVV.

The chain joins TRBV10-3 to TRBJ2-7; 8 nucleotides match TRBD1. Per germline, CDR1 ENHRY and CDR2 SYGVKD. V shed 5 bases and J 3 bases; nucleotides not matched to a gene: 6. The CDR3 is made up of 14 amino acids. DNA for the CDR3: TGTGCCATCAGTAGTGATGGACAGGGCTACGAGCAGTACTTC. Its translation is CAISSDGQGYEQYF.

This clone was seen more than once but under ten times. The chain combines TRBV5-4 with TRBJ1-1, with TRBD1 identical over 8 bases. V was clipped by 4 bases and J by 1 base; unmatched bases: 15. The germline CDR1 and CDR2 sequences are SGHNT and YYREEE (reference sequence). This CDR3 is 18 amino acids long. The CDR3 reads CASSRGWAGGEENTEAFF. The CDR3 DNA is TGTGCCAGCAGCCGAGGGTGGGCAGGGGGCGAAGAGAACACTGAAGCTTTCTTT.

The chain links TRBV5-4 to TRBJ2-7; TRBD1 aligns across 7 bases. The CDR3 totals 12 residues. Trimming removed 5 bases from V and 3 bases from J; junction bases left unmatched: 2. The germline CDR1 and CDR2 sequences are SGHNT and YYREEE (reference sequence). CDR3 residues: CASSWDSYEQYF. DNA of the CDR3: TGTGCCAGCAGTTGGGACAGCTACGAGCAGTACTTC. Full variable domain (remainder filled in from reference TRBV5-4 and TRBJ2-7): ETGVTQSPTHLIKTRGQQVTLRCSSQSGHNTVSWYQQALGQGPQFIFQYYREEENGRGNFPPRFSGLQFPNYSSELNVNALELDDSALYLCASSWDSYEQYFGPGTRLTVT.

The CDR3, as DNA: TGCGCCAGCAGCCCGGGCCGGGGGACAGGGGGCAGGTCCTACGAGCAGTACTTC. Protein product: CASSPGRGTGGRSYEQYF. This chain links TRBV4-3 with TRBJ2-7; 12 nucleotides match TRBD1. This CDR3 has 18 residues. V trimming: 4 bases; J trimming: 1 base; junction bases outside the gene matches: 11. Germline CDR1 is LGHNA and CDR2 is YSLEER.

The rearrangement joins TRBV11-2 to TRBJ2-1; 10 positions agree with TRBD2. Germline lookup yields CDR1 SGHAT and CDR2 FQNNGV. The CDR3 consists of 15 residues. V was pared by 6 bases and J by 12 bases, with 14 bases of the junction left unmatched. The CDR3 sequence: CASSLIAGGERGQFF. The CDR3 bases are TGTGCCAGCAGTTTGATAGCGGGAGGAGAAAGAGGGCAGTTCTTC.

CDR3 loop: CASSEARNTEAFF. The CDR3 bases are TGTGCCAGCAGTGAGGCAAGAAACACTGAAGCTTTCTTT. The rearrangement joins TRBV6-4 to TRBJ1-1, with D uncertain. Germline V gene sequence: CDR1 MRHNA, CDR2 SNTAGT. The CDR3 length is 13 residues. V was trimmed by 3 bases and J by 2 bases, leaving 7 bases between them.

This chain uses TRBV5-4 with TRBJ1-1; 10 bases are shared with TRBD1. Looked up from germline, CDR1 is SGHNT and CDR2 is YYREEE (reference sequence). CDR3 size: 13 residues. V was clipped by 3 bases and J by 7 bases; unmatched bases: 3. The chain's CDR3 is CASSWDRGGEAFF. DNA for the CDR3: TGTGCCAGCAGCTGGGACAGGGGTGGTGAAGCTTTCTTT.

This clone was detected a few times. CDR3 sequence reads: CASSLGVPRGSPLHF. As DNA, the CDR3 is TGCGCCAGCAGCTTGGGGGTTCCTCGGGGTTCACCCCTCCACTTT. V usage is TRBV5-1 and J usage is TRBJ1-6; no reliable D call. This CDR3 has 15 residues. V gave up 0 bases and J gave up 9 bases, with 13 bases separating them. Looked up from germline, CDR1 is SGHRS and CDR2 is YFSETQ. The whole variable domain, filled in from reference TRBV5-1 and TRBJ1-6, reads KAGVTQTPRYLIKTRGQQVTLSCSPISGHRSVSWYQQTPGQGLQFLFEYFSETQRNKGNFPGRFSGRQFSNSRSEMNVSTLELGDSALYLCASSLGVPRGSPLHFGNGTRLTVT.

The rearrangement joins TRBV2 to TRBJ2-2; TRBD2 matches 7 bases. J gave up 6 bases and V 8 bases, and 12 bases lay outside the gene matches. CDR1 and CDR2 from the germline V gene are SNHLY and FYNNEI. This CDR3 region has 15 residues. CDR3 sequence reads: CASYSGGRWAGELFF. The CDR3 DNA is TGTGCCAGCTATAGTGGCGGGAGATGGGCCGGGGAGCTGTTTTTT.

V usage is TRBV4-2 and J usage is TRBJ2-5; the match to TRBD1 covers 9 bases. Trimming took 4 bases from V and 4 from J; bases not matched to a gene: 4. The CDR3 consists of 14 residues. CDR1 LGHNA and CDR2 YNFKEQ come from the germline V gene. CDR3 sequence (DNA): TGTGCCAGCAGCCGGACAGGGGAGTCAGAGACCCAGTACTTC. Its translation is CASSRTGESETQYF.